Following are 27 T cell receptor gamma chains from one sample sequenced in a study of Vδ1+ human thymocytes. Overall study results and limits: In the thymus, TRG and TRD repertoires looked highly polyclonal with Gaussian CDR3 lengths.

Sequences come from RNA converted to cDNA by reverse transcription. Multiplex PCR used pooled V-gene forward primers and a constant-region reverse primer to amplify CDR3s. TCRdb ran CATT on the multiplex PCR reads. The sample holds tens of thousands of gamma-chain clones, around 20% seen once. Their cognate antigens are unknown. Sample: Vdelta1+ gamma-delta thymocytes from the thymus. Described subset: FACS-sorted CD3+ TCRalphabeta- TCRVdelta1+ TCRVdelta2- thymocytes. These receptors all come from a girl under two years old who had congenital heart surgery.

As concerns this clone: One junction end does not reproduce the germline sequence, and a read error may be involved. The J gene is TRGJ1 or TRGJ2, the V gene TRGV2. CDR1 is EGSNGY, CDR2 YDSYNSKV, per germline. The CDR3 spans 14 residues. The CDR3 sequence: CATWDFNRDNKELF. The CDR3 DNA follows: TGTGCCACCTGGGACTTCAACAGGGACAATAAGGAACTCTTT.

The V gene is TRGV3, the J gene TRGJ1 or TRGJ2. CDR1 and CDR2 (germline): VTNTFY, YDVSTARD (reference sequence). The V segment lost 3 bases and the J segment 9 bases; nucleotides outside the gene matches: 11. This CDR3 has 13 residues. The CDR3 region has the DNA TGTGCCACCTGGGACCGGACGTCCTGTAAGAAACTCTTT. Amino acids: CATWDRTSCKKLF.

This clone has a handful of counts. The rearrangement links TRGV4 to TRGJ1 or TRGJ2. Germline CDR1 reads EGSTGY; CDR2 reads YDSYTSSV. The CDR3 contains 15 residues. Unmatched junction bases numbered 7, after V lost 0 bases and J lost 2 bases. As DNA, the CDR3 is TGTGCCACCTGGGATGGGCGGGGTTATTATTATAAGAAACTCTTT. Translation: CATWDGRGYYYKKLF.

This clone came up a few times. Other DNA sequences of this sample code for an identical CDR3. J is TRGJP2 and V is TRGV2. Per the germline V gene, CDR1 is EGSNGY and CDR2 is YDSYNSKV. The CDR3 contains 16 residues. V was clipped by 1 base and J by 0 bases; unmatched bases: 5. CDR3 region: CATWDGPDSSDWIKTF. Here the CDR3 DNA reads TGTGCCACCTGGGACGGTCCTGATAGTAGTGATTGGATCAAGACGTTT.

This clone was seen only a few times. J is TRGJ1 or TRGJ2 and V is TRGV9. The CDR3 runs to 11 residues. The J segment lost 16 bases and the V segment lost 0 bases, leaving 9 bases of the junction unmatched. Germline V gene data show CDR1 as GITISATS and CDR2 as ISYDGTV (reference sequence). The CDR3, as DNA: TGTGCCTTGTGGGAGGTGCAATTTCAGCTCTTT. Translated, it gives CALWEVQFQLF.

The chain couples TRGV9 to TRGJ1 or TRGJ2. This CDR3 comprises 12 residues. J gave up 9 bases and V 0 bases, and 5 bases lay outside the gene matches. Germline CDR1 reads GITISATS; CDR2 reads ISYDGTV (reference sequence). CDR3 sequence (DNA): TGTGCCTTGTGGGAGGTGCGAGTTAAGAAACTCTTT. It translates to CALWEVRVKKLF.

This clone was seen only a few times. The same CDR3 arises from other DNA sequences in this sample as well. J is TRGJ1 or TRGJ2 and V is TRGV9. The J segment lost 8 bases and the V segment lost 0 bases, leaving 4 bases of the junction unmatched. CDR1 and CDR2 from the germline V gene are GITISATS and ISYDGTV (reference sequence). This CDR3 has 12 residues. The CDR3 DNA sequence: TGTGCCTTGTGGGAGGTGCTGGATAAGAAACTCTTT. Protein sequence: CALWEVLDKKLF.

This clone was counted only a few times. The chain links TRGV3 to TRGJ1 or TRGJ2. V shed 3 bases, J shed 13 bases, and the junction held 9 bases outside the gene matches. CDR1 is VTNTFY and CDR2 is YDVSTARD in the germline V gene (reference sequence). The CDR3 is made up of 11 amino acids. The CDR3 region has the DNA TGTGCCACCTGGGACCCCCGAGGCAAACTCTTT. It translates to CATWDPRGKLF.

As for this clone: Other nucleotide sequences from this sample produce the same CDR3. The chain has TRGV2 and TRGJP2. CDR1 and CDR2 from the germline V gene are EGSNGY and YDSYNSKV. The CDR3 extends over 15 amino acids. V lost 0 bases, J lost 4 bases, and 5 bases stayed unmatched. CDR3 bases: TGTGCCACCTGGGACGGGCCAAATAGTGATTGGATCAAGACGTTT. Protein sequence: CATWDGPNSDWIKTF.

This clone occurred a few times. This chain uses TRGV8 with TRGJ1 or TRGJ2. V dropped 1 base and J dropped 8; count of bases not matched to a gene: 8. From germline, CDR1 is VENAVY and CDR2 YDSYNSRV. The CDR3 covers 13 residues. CDR3 coding DNA: TGTGCCACCTGGGATAGAGGTAGGGATAAGAAACTCTTT. Residues: CATWDRGRDKKLF.

By share of the sample, this clone is medium-sized. Other nucleotide sequences in the sample specify the same CDR3. The rearrangement links TRGV2 to TRGJ1 or TRGJ2. This CDR3 comprises 11 residues. CDR1 is EGSNGY, CDR2 YDSYNSKV, per germline. Trimming took 0 bases from V and 11 from J; bases not matched to a gene: 4. The CDR3 DNA follows: TGTGCCACCTGGGACGGGCCACAGAAACTCTTT. This codes for CATWDGPQKLF.

This clone has more than one count but fewer than ten. This sequence joins TRGV2 and TRGJ1 or TRGJ2. The length of the CDR3 is 13 residues. V trimming: 5 bases; J trimming: 5 bases; junction bases outside the gene matches: 9. Germline-derived CDR1 and CDR2 are EGSNGY and YDSYNSKV. The CDR3, as DNA: TGTGCCACCTGGGCCCGCGGCGATTATAAGAAACTCTTT. This codes for CATWARGDYKKLF.

In its sample, this clone was seen a few times. The V call is TRGV2, the J call TRGJ1 or TRGJ2. This CDR3 is built from 14 residues. Germline V CDR1 and CDR2: EGSNGY, YDSYNSKV. The V and J ends lost 2 bases and 0 bases, in that order; junction bases with no gene match: 4. DNA of the CDR3: TGTGCCACCTGGGACGTATCGAATTATTATAAGAAACTCTTT. Its protein product is CATWDVSNYYKKLF.

This clone was counted a few times. The gene calls are TRGV5 and TRGJ1 or TRGJ2. The V gene end was trimmed by 3 bases and the J gene end by 12 bases; junction bases not matched to a gene: 8. The V gene's germline CDR1 is VINAFY and CDR2 YDVSNSKD. The CDR3 is made up of 11 amino acids. In nucleotides, the CDR3 is TGTGCCACCTGGGACGACGGAGGGAAACTCTTT. Its protein product is CATWDDGGKLF.

In this sample, this clone turned up a few times. The rearrangement uses TRGV8 and TRGJ1 or TRGJ2. V lost 2 bases to trimming and J lost 10 bases; unmatched junction nucleotides: 5. The CDR3 has 11 residues. Per germline, CDR1 VENAVY and CDR2 YDSYNSRV. CDR3 residues: CATWDMPKKLF. CDR3 nucleotide sequence: TGTGCCACCTGGGATATGCCGAAGAAACTCTTT.

The chain is built from TRGV2 and TRGJ1 or TRGJ2. In germline, CDR1 is EGSNGY, CDR2 YDSYNSKV. V was clipped by 4 bases and J by 11 bases; unmatched bases: 8. CDR3 size: 11 residues. For the CDR3, the DNA is TGTGCCACCTGGGATAAGGGTCAGAAACTCTTT. It yields the protein CATWDKGQKLF.

This clone counts as medium-sized. This sequence joins TRGV3 and TRGJ1 or TRGJ2. Per the germline V gene, CDR1 is VTNTFY and CDR2 is YDVSTARD (reference sequence). The junction had 4 bases not matched to a gene; V was cut back by 0 bases and J by 5 bases. The CDR3 is made up of 13 amino acids. CDR3 sequence (DNA): TGTGCCACCTGGGACAGGCTGGATTATAAGAAACTCTTT. The encoded protein is CATWDRLDYKKLF.

This clone has more than one count but fewer than ten. Other nucleotide sequences in the sample specify the same CDR3. The V call is TRGV2, the J call TRGJ1 or TRGJ2. Germline CDR1 is EGSNGY and CDR2 is YDSYNSKV. Germline trimming cut 0 bases from V and 6 bases from J; bases unmatched to any gene: 5. The CDR3 is made up of 13 amino acids. The CDR3 sequence: CATWDGQAYKKLF. CDR3 nucleotides: TGTGCCACCTGGGACGGGCAGGCTTATAAGAAACTCTTT.

This clone was seen only a few times. The genes are TRGV8 and TRGJ1 or TRGJ2. V trimming: 5 bases; J trimming: 7 bases; junction bases outside the gene matches: 8. Germline V gives CDR1 VENAVY, CDR2 YDSYNSRV. The CDR3 runs 12 residues. CDR3 sequence (DNA): TGTGCCACCTGGGCCACCCCCTATAAGAAACTCTTT. It yields the protein CATWATPYKKLF.

The rearrangement links TRGV3 to TRGJ1 or TRGJ2. CDR1 is VTNTFY, CDR2 YDVSTARD, per germline (reference sequence). The CDR3 loop spans 13 amino acids. The J segment lost 3 bases and the V segment lost 2 bases, leaving 4 bases of the junction unmatched. CDR3 DNA: TGTGCCACCTGGGACATGGTTTATTATAAGAAACTCTTT. Protein sequence: CATWDMVYYKKLF.

This clone was counted only a few times. V is TRGV9 and J is TRGJ1 or TRGJ2. V lost 2 bases and J lost 11; bases outside the gene matches: 6. The germline V gene has CDR1 GITISATS and CDR2 ISYDGTV (reference sequence). The CDR3 has 11 amino acids. CDR3 protein: CALWEAQEKLF. CDR3 coding DNA: TGTGCCTTGTGGGAGGCCCAAGAGAAACTCTTT.

This clone has a handful of counts. This chain uses TRGV9 with TRGJP2. Germline lookup yields CDR1 GITISATS and CDR2 ISYDGTV (reference sequence). Germline trimming cut 2 bases from V and 0 bases from J; bases unmatched to any gene: 3. The CDR3 consists of 15 residues. The CDR3 region has the DNA TGTGCCTTGTGGGAGGAATATAGTAGTGATTGGATCAAGACGTTT. Translation: CALWEEYSSDWIKTF.

This chain connects TRGV9 to TRGJ1 or TRGJ2. Germline V gene lookup returns CDR1 GITISATS and CDR2 ISYDGTV (reference sequence). The CDR3 contains 10 residues. The V gene end was trimmed by 11 bases and the J gene end by 10 bases; junction bases not matched to a gene: 11. CDR3 nucleotide sequence: TGTGCCTCGTGCCGTTGGAAGAAACTCTTT. It is translated as CASCRWKKLF.

V usage is TRGV4 and J usage is TRGJ1 or TRGJ2. Looked up from germline, CDR1 is EGSTGY and CDR2 is YDSYTSSV. The CDR3 sequence is 13 residues long. The trim removed 3 bases at V and 6 bases at J, leaving 8 bases unmatched. DNA for the CDR3: TGTGCCACCTGGGATAATAGGACTTATAAGAAACTCTTT. Translation gives CATWDNRTYKKLF.

Note on this clone: This may stem from a read error, because a much larger clone lies one nucleotide away. The chain has TRGV3 and TRGJ1 or TRGJ2. The CDR3 is 13 residues long. The V segment lost 0 bases and the J segment 5 bases; nucleotides outside the gene matches: 4. In germline, CDR1 is VTNTFY, CDR2 YDVSTARD (reference sequence). As DNA, the CDR3 is TGTGCCACCTGGGACAGGCATAATTATAAGAAACTCTTT. It is translated as CATWDRHNYKKLF.

This clone was observed a few times. V gene TRGV4 combines with J gene TRGJ1 or TRGJ2. Trimming took 2 bases from V and 5 from J; bases not matched to a gene: 9. This CDR3 spans 14 amino acids. The germline gives CDR1 EGSTGY, CDR2 YDSYTSSV. CDR3 coding DNA: TGTGCCACCTGGGATGCCCCGGGTGATTATAAGAAACTCTTT. The encoded protein is CATWDAPGDYKKLF.

This clone has more than one count but fewer than ten. V and J are TRGV3 and TRGJ1 or TRGJ2. This CDR3 is built from 13 residues. J lost 9 bases, V lost 0 bases, and 8 bases had no gene match. The germline CDR1 and CDR2 sequences are VTNTFY and YDVSTARD (reference sequence). The CDR3 DNA reads as TGTGCCACCTGGGACAGGCTGGACCGTAAGAAACTCTTT. This encodes CATWDRLDRKKLF.